Shown below are 29 T cell receptor beta chains from a single sample sequenced in a study of somatic mutations in cytotoxic T cells in rheumatoid arthritis. Repertoires were generated with immunoSEQ multiplex PCR, while TCRdb's copy carries only in-frame clones and drops some. The sample lists about 3,800 clones; roughly four fifths were seen once. Material for sequencing was CD8+ T cells sorted from blood. The source of these receptors is an adult with rheumatoid arthritis.

The rearrangement uses TRBV5-1 and TRBJ1-2, with D possibly TRBD1 on 5 matching bases. Trimming took off 1 base at V and 7 bases at J, with 14 bases between the two ends. CDR1 is SGHRS and CDR2 is YFSETQ in the germline V gene. There are 14 residues in the CDR3. This chain's CDR3 is CASSLSAGKGGYTF. CDR3 DNA: TGCGCCAGCAGCTTGTCGGCAGGGAAGGGTGGCTACACCTTC.

By its share, this clone is large. This chain joins TRBV5-4 and TRBJ1-2; D possibly corresponds to TRBD1 (6 bases). Germline lookup yields CDR1 SGHNT and CDR2 YYREEE (reference sequence). Trimming took 4 bases from V and 0 from J, leaving 16 bases between them. The CDR3 runs 16 residues. The CDR3 DNA sequence: TGTGCCAGCAGCGGCAAACAGGGAATAGCTAACTATGGCTACACCTTC. Encoded protein: CASSGKQGIANYGYTF.

This chain uses TRBV5-6 with TRBJ2-5; D uncertain. The CDR3 runs to 14 residues. CDR1 and CDR2 (germline): SGHDT, YYEEEE. Trimming stripped 4 bases from V and 4 bases from J, with 14 bases between. CDR3 nucleotide sequence: TGTGCCAGCAGCCTGGAACCTTCAGGAGAGACCCAGTACTTC. Translated: CASSLEPSGETQYF.

The rearrangement links TRBV12-5 to TRBJ2-7, with D possibly called TRBD1 or TRBD2 (5 bases each). Germline V gene data show CDR1 as LGHNT and CDR2 as FRNRAP. The CDR3 loop spans 14 amino acids. The germline V and J ends were trimmed by 9 bases and 5 bases, with 20 bases remaining between them. CDR3 loop: CASLEDARVHEQYF. CDR3 nucleotide sequence: TGTGCTAGCCTGGAGGACGCCAGGGTCCACGAGCAGTACTTC.

The V call is TRBV5-4, the J call TRBJ2-1; tentatively, D is TRBD2 (6 bases). Germline CDR1 is SGHNT and CDR2 is YYREEE (reference sequence). Trimming removed 0 bases from V and 0 bases from J, with 10 bases in between. The CDR3 spans 16 residues. For the CDR3, the DNA is TGTGCCAGCAGCTTGGAATTGGGGGGCTCCTACAATGAGCAGTTCTTC. This gives the protein CASSLELGGSYNEQFF.

The gene calls are TRBV4-1 and TRBJ2-1; D unclear. CDR1 and CDR2 (germline): MGHRA, YSYEKL. The CDR3 has 16 residues. With 0 bases removed from V and 0 bases from J, the gap between germline ends came to 9 bases. The CDR3, as DNA: TGCGCCAGCAGCCAAGAAGAACTACTCTCCTACAATGAGCAGTTCTTC. Amino acid sequence: CASSQEELLSYNEQFF.

This rearrangement joins TRBV6-4 to TRBJ1-2; D ambiguous. The CDR3 runs 10 residues. Trimming took 5 bases from V and 8 from J, leaving 6 bases between them. Germline V lookup: CDR1 MRHNA, CDR2 SNTAGT. In nucleotides, the CDR3 is TGTGCCAGCAGTCGTGGGGGCTACACCTTC. This gives the protein CASSRGGYTF.

By sample share, this clone is large (0.1 to 1%). The J gene is TRBJ1-2, the V gene TRBV15; D unresolved. The V end lost 3 bases, the J end lost 6 bases, and 11 bases lay between the germline ends. The germline gives CDR1 LNHNV, CDR2 YYDKDF (reference sequence). CDR3 size: 13 residues. The chain's CDR3 is CATSSRRSNGYTF. For the CDR3, the DNA is TGTGCCACCAGCAGTCGACGGAGTAATGGCTACACCTTC.

The chain couples TRBV11-2 to TRBJ2-3; 10 nucleotides line up with TRBD2. The CDR3 totals 17 residues. Germline V gene data show CDR1 as SGHAT and CDR2 as FQNNGV. V shed 2 bases, J shed 1 base, and the junction held 6 bases outside the gene matches. The CDR3 is CASSLIELAGRTDTQYF. The CDR3 DNA sequence: TGTGCCAGCAGCTTAATTGAACTAGCGGGACGCACAGATACGCAGTATTTT.

V usage is TRBV27 and J usage is TRBJ1-1; a weak D match, TRBD1 (5 bases). CDR3 length: 14 residues. Germline V gene sequence: CDR1 MNHEY, CDR2 SMNVEV (reference sequence). V lost 9 bases, J lost 1 base, and 15 bases lay in between. The chain's CDR3 is CASTPPGPNTEAFF. CDR3 in DNA: TGTGCCAGTACACCCCCGGGACCGAACACTGAAGCTTTCTTT.

This chain connects TRBV15 to TRBJ2-3; 11 positions agree with TRBD2. This CDR3 comprises 20 residues. Germline V gives CDR1 LNHNV, CDR2 YYDKDF (reference sequence). J was trimmed by 0 bases and V by 5 bases; bases with no gene match: 16. CDR3 DNA sequence: TGTGCCACCAGCTCTCTATTGACTAGCGGGGCAGAGGTTAGCACAGATACGCAGTATTTT. Amino acid sequence: CATSSLLTSGAEVSTDTQYF.

The chain recombines TRBV29-1 with TRBJ2-2, with TRBD2 as a possible D gene (5 bases). With 4 bases removed from V and 3 bases from J, the gap between germline ends came to 6 bases. Germline V lookup: CDR1 SQVTM, CDR2 ANQGSEA. The CDR3 runs to 12 residues. The CDR3 DNA reads TGCAGCGTTGCGGGGTACACCGGGGAGCTGTTTTTT. This translates into CSVAGYTGELFF.

The genes are TRBV11-3 and TRBJ2-6, with a weak D call TRBD1 (6 bases). CDR1 SGHNT and CDR2 YENEEA come from the germline V gene. The CDR3 totals 17 residues. The V and J ends lost 5 bases and 1 base respectively, with 15 bases between them. The CDR3 protein is CASSLPQGMSGANVLTF. CDR3 in DNA: TGTGCCAGCAGCCTTCCCCAGGGGATGTCTGGGGCCAACGTCCTGACTTTC.

The chain couples TRBV7-9 to TRBJ2-2, with D uncertain. This CDR3 region has 15 residues. Germline V gene lookup returns CDR1 SEHNR and CDR2 FQNEAQ (reference sequence). The V and J ends lost 4 bases and 4 bases respectively, with 13 bases between them. DNA of the CDR3: TGTGCCAGCAGCTCCCGGGCCTCGAGCACCGGGGAGCTGTTTTTT. It yields the protein CASSSRASSTGELFF.

A note on this clone: Other DNA variants within this sample encode the same CDR3. This chain connects TRBV5-1 to TRBJ1-1; possible D gene TRBD1, 5 bases. Germline V lookup: CDR1 SGHRS, CDR2 YFSETQ. The CDR3 is made up of 14 amino acids. V gave up 3 bases and J gave up 4 bases, with 13 bases separating them. CDR3 DNA: TGCGCCAGCAGCTGGTCGGGGGAGGGCACTGAAGCTTTCTTT. Its protein product is CASSWSGEGTEAFF. The full variable domain, completed using reference TRBV5-1 and TRBJ1-1, is KAGVTQTPRYLIKTRGQQVTLSCSPISGHRSVSWYQQTPGQGLQFLFEYFSETQRNKGNFPGRFSGRQFSNSRSEMNVSTLELGDSALYLCASSWSGEGTEAFFGQGTRLTVV.

This chain joins TRBV7-6 and TRBJ1-1, with D unclear. This CDR3 comprises 15 residues. The ends were cut back, 1 base at V and 0 bases at J, with 9 bases in the middle. Germline-derived CDR1 and CDR2 are SGHVS and FNYEAQ. CDR3 region: CASSLGPTLNTEAFF. CDR3 DNA sequence: TGTGCCAGCAGCTTAGGTCCGACATTGAACACTGAAGCTTTCTTT.

The chain recombines TRBV7-9 with TRBJ1-1, with 8 nucleotides matching TRBD1. Losses at the gene ends were 4 bases for V and 8 bases for J; bases not matched to a gene: 6. CDR3 length equals 13 residues. Germline V gives CDR1 SEHNR, CDR2 FQNEAQ (reference sequence). CDR3 nucleotides: TGTGCCAGCAGCTCGACAGGGGTCTTCGAAGCTTTCTTT. Protein sequence: CASSSTGVFEAFF. Filled out from reference TRBV7-9 and TRBJ1-1, the complete variable domain reads DTGVSQNPRHKITKRGQNVTFRCDPISEHNRLYWYRQTLGQGPEFLTYFQNEAQLEKSRLLSDRFSAERPKGSFSTLEIQRTEQGDSAMYLCASSSTGVFEAFFGQGTRLTVV.

The chain is built from TRBV6-1 and TRBJ1-2; D unresolved. The CDR3 is 15 residues long. Germline CDR1 and CDR2: MNHNS and SASEGT. With 1 base removed from V and 0 bases from J, the gap between germline ends came to 9 bases. The CDR3 DNA reads as TGTGCCAGCAGTGAAGAGTGGACCACTAACTATGGCTACACCTTC. Protein sequence: CASSEEWTTNYGYTF.

V is TRBV14 and J is TRBJ2-7, with 11 bases identical to TRBD2. The V segment lost 3 bases and the J segment 5 bases; nucleotides outside the gene matches: 6. This CDR3 is built from 15 residues. Per germline, CDR1 SGHDN and CDR2 FVKESK. The CDR3 nucleotides are TGTGCCAGCAGCCAGCGACTAGCGGGGTACCACGAGCAGTACTTC. Translation gives CASSQRLAGYHEQYF.

The V and J genes are TRBV6-6 and TRBJ1-5; D remains unclear. Trimming took off 6 bases at V and 4 bases at J, with 7 bases between the two ends. The germline V gene has CDR1 MNHNY and CDR2 SVGAGI (reference sequence). This CDR3 spans 12 amino acids. CDR3 nucleotides: TGTGCCAGCAGCGGACCGAATCAGCCCCAGCATTTT. Amino acids: CASSGPNQPQHF.

The chain combines TRBV19 with TRBJ2-7; tentative D call: TRBD1 (7 bases). The germline gives CDR1 LNHDA, CDR2 SQIVND (reference sequence). V was clipped by 0 bases and J by 2 bases, with 17 bases between them. The length of the CDR3 is 17 residues. CDR3: CASSIEKGAGQTYEQYF. The CDR3, as DNA: TGTGCCAGTAGTATAGAGAAGGGGGCGGGACAAACCTACGAGCAGTACTTC.

This chain uses TRBV5-6 with TRBJ1-1, with 10 bases fitting TRBD1. Germline V gives CDR1 SGHDT, CDR2 YYEEEE. This CDR3 contains 15 residues. J was trimmed by 5 bases and V by 0 bases; bases with no gene match: 4. The CDR3 region is CASSLGDRGRTEAFF. The CDR3 region has the DNA TGTGCCAGCAGCTTGGGGGACAGGGGTAGGACTGAAGCTTTCTTT. The entire variable domain, with the rest obtained from reference TRBV5-6 and TRBJ1-1, is as follows: DAGVTQSPTHLIKTRGQQVTLRCSPKSGHDTVSWYQQALGQGPQFIFQYYEEEERQRGNFPDRFSGHQFPNYSSELNVNALLLGDSALYLCASSLGDRGRTEAFFGQGTRLTVV.

The V and J genes are TRBV14 and TRBJ1-2, with D unclear. The CDR3 loop spans 15 amino acids. Trimming took off 1 base at V and 4 bases at J, with 13 bases between the two ends. The germline V gene has CDR1 SGHDN and CDR2 FVKESK. The CDR3 DNA is TGTGCCAGCAGCCAAGGGGTAAAGGCCCTCTATGGCTACACCTTC. It translates to CASSQGVKALYGYTF.

This chain joins TRBV10-2 and TRBJ2-4, with D perhaps matching TRBD2 (7 bases). CDR1 and CDR2 from the germline V gene are WSHSY and SAAADI. V was clipped by 0 bases and J by 8 bases, with 11 bases between them. The CDR3 runs to 14 residues. Here the CDR3 reads CASSESRGRHIQYF. The CDR3 DNA reads as TGCGCCAGCAGTGAGTCGCGGGGGCGGCACATTCAGTACTTC.

This sequence joins TRBV11-2 and TRBJ2-7, with a weak D call TRBD1 (6 bases). This CDR3 region has 14 residues. CDR1 is SGHAT and CDR2 is FQNNGV in the germline V gene. V was pared by 5 bases and J by 0 bases, with 11 bases between. In DNA, the CDR3 is TGTGCCAGCAGCCCTGGGGGCGCCTCCTACGAGCAGTACTTC. It translates to CASSPGGASYEQYF.

The CDR3 sequence is CASSHGDRGTEAFF. CDR3 bases: TGCGCCAGCAGCCACGGGGACAGGGGCACTGAAGCTTTCTTT. The V call is TRBV4-1, the J call TRBJ1-1, with 10 bases identical to TRBD1. The CDR3 is 14 amino acids. V lost 3 bases to trimming and J lost 4 bases; unmatched junction nucleotides: 2. Germline loops: CDR1 MGHRA, CDR2 YSYEKL.

The genes are TRBV7-6 and TRBJ2-2, with 10 bases aligning to TRBD1. CDR1 is SGHVS and CDR2 is FNYEAQ in the germline V gene. The CDR3 covers 17 residues. The V and J ends lost 1 base and 4 bases, in that order; junction bases with no gene match: 6. CDR3 bases: TGTGCCAGCAGCTTAGATTTGGACAGGGGGATCACCGGGGAGCTGTTTTTT. Amino acid sequence: CASSLDLDRGITGELFF.

The rearrangement links TRBV25-1 to TRBJ2-3; possible D gene TRBD2, 7 bases. Germline V gene lookup returns CDR1 MGHDK and CDR2 SYGVNS. Trimming removed 6 bases at V and 5 bases at J, with 18 bases between. The CDR3 runs to 15 residues. In nucleotides, the CDR3 is TGTGCCAGCAGGGGGGGGCAGGGGAGGGTAGATACGCAGTATTTT. Translating it yields CASRGGQGRVDTQYF.

This clone was observed a handful of times. The chain has TRBV4-3 and TRBJ2-2; D uncertain. This CDR3 contains 14 residues. Germline CDR1 LGHNA, CDR2 YSLEER. V gave up 3 bases and J gave up 2 bases, with 7 bases separating them. Here the CDR3 reads CASSHGENTGELFF. CDR3 nucleotide sequence: TGCGCCAGCAGCCACGGTGAAAACACCGGGGAGCTGTTTTTT.